Presented here are 27 T cell receptor beta chains from one specimen sequenced in a study of shared clonotypes between healthy human individuals. Data came from immunoSEQ multiplex PCR; TCRdb stores just in-frame clones and leaves some out. The table shows 450,000 to 500,000 clones, with over 70% occurring only once. Material: PBMCs. These receptors were collected from a woman between 35 and 50 years old in good health. Some clones in this sample may be carry-over from other donors' samples.

This clone is a singleton in its sample. It is likely a read error: a sequence one base away is far more abundant. Other DNA sequences from this sample encode an identical CDR3 as well. The chain uses TRBV27 and TRBJ2-1; 8 bases agree with TRBD1. The CDR3 extends over 18 amino acids. The germline V gene encodes CDR1 MNHEY and CDR2 SMNVEV (reference sequence). CDR3 residues: CASNPQGQGTVGVNEQFF. For the CDR3, the DNA is TGCGCCAGCAATCCCCAAGGACAGGGAACAGTAGGAGTCAATGAGCAGTTCTTC.

The V gene is TRBV5-4, the J gene TRBJ1-1; D gene uncertain. Germline CDR1 is SGHNT and CDR2 is YYREEE (reference sequence). Trimming removed 1 base at V and 2 bases at J, with 12 bases between. This CDR3 comprises 15 residues. CDR3 nucleotide sequence: TGTGCCAGCAGCTTGCTAGGGTATCTCAACACTGAAGCTTTCTTT. Translated: CASSLLGYLNTEAFF.

The chain combines TRBV6-1 with TRBJ2-7; 8 nucleotides match TRBD2. Germline trimming cut 1 base from V and 1 base from J; bases unmatched to any gene: 12. The CDR3 covers 18 residues. Germline V CDR1 and CDR2: MNHNS, SASEGT. The CDR3 nucleotides read TGTGCCAGCAGTGAAGGCGGGACCAGCGGGAGTTTTTCCTACGAGCAGTACTTC. It codes for CASSEGGTSGSFSYEQYF.

The chain couples TRBV5-6 to TRBJ2-5, with D possibly being TRBD2 (7 bases). The CDR3 is 14 residues long. Per the germline V gene, CDR1 is SGHDT and CDR2 is YYEEEE. V was trimmed by 4 bases and J by 6 bases, leaving 16 bases between them. CDR3 nucleotide sequence: TGTGCCAGCAGCCACCATCGGGGGGCGAAGACCCAGTACTTC. Encoded protein: CASSHHRGAKTQYF. Combining the CDR3 with reference TRBV5-6 and TRBJ2-5 gives the whole variable domain DAGVTQSPTHLIKTRGQQVTLRCSPKSGHDTVSWYQQALGQGPQFIFQYYEEEERQRGNFPDRFSGHQFPNYSSELNVNALLLGDSALYLCASSHHRGAKTQYFGPGTRLLVL.

V and J are TRBV6-4 and TRBJ2-2; D not certain. This CDR3 region has 13 residues. The germline CDR1 and CDR2 sequences are MRHNA and SNTAGT. Trimming stripped 5 bases from V and 2 bases from J, with 6 bases between. CDR3 region: CASSLSNTGELFF. CDR3 nucleotide sequence: TGTGCCAGCAGTCTCTCTAACACCGGGGAGCTGTTTTTT.

V and J are TRBV4-3 and TRBJ1-4, with D perhaps TRBD1 (5 bases). Trimming removed 0 bases at V and 10 bases at J, with 15 bases between. Germline V gene data show CDR1 as LGHNA and CDR2 as YSLEER. The CDR3 extends over 15 amino acids. The CDR3 loop is CASSQEGTRPGKLFF. In DNA form, the CDR3 reads TGCGCCAGCAGCCAAGAAGGGACCCGGCCGGGAAAACTGTTTTTT.

Points on this clone: This sequence is one base from a far larger clone and is likely a read error. Distinct nucleotide sequences in the sample also encode this CDR3. The J gene is TRBJ2-6, the V gene TRBV30; D unclear. V lost 5 bases, J lost 0 bases, and 11 bases lay in between. The germline CDR1 and CDR2 sequences are GTSNPN and SVGIG (reference sequence). The CDR3 has 15 residues. In DNA form, the CDR3 reads TGTGCCTGGGTCTTGAGCTTCTCTGGGGCCAACGTCCTGACTTTC. Protein: CAWVLSFSGANVLTF.

There are a few counts of this clone. A far larger clone is just one base off, so this is likely a read error. Different DNA sequences within this sample yield the same CDR3. This chain uses TRBV2 with TRBJ1-2, with TRBD1 as a possible D gene (5 bases). Germline-derived CDR1 and CDR2 are SNHLY and FYNNEI. This CDR3 comprises 11 residues. In nucleotides, the CDR3 is TGTGCCCTCGGGAGGGGCTATGGCTACACATTC. This sequence encodes CALGRGYGYTF.

V usage is TRBV28 and J usage is TRBJ1-5, with D possibly TRBD1 on 6 matching bases. The CDR3 covers 15 residues. Looked up from germline, CDR1 is MDHEN and CDR2 is SYDVKM. V lost 8 bases and J lost 0, with 14 bases in between. The CDR3 DNA is TGTGCCAGCCACAGGACAGACTATAGCAATCAGCCCCAGCATTTT. Encoded protein: CASHRTDYSNQPQHF.

Points on this clone: Additional DNA sequences in this sample encode the identical CDR3. The CDR3 here is CASGSGCGGGGYTF. The CDR3, as DNA: TGTGCCAGCGGCTCAGGGTGCGGGGGCGGGGGCTACACCTTC. This chain links TRBV6-5 with TRBJ1-2, with D maybe TRBD1 (6 bases). The V end was cut by 8 bases, the J end by 8 bases, with 21 bases between. Germline V gene data show CDR1 as MNHEY and CDR2 as SVGAGI. The CDR3 extends over 14 amino acids.

This clone was counted a few times. The chain is built from TRBV27 and TRBJ1-2; weak D call: TRBD1 (5 bases). This CDR3 has 13 amino acids. The V and J ends lost 5 bases and 1 base respectively, with 8 bases between them. Germline CDR1 reads MNHEY; CDR2 reads SMNVEV (reference sequence). This chain's CDR3 is CASSMTVNYGYTF. CDR3 DNA: TGTGCCAGCAGTATGACAGTTAACTATGGCTACACCTTC.

The chain carries TRBV5-4 and TRBJ1-1; D remains unclear. The CDR3 has 16 residues. Deletions cut 0 bases from V and 3 bases from J, with 15 bases between. Germline values: CDR1 SGHNT, CDR2 YYREEE (reference sequence). The CDR3 protein is CASSLAIWGLDTEAFF. The CDR3 DNA reads TGTGCCAGCAGCTTGGCGATTTGGGGTTTAGACACTGAAGCTTTCTTT.

The chain's CDR3 is CASSLDIRVGYGYTF. The CDR3 DNA sequence: TGTGCCAGCAGTTTAGATATCAGGGTTGGCTATGGCTACACCTTC. The chain uses TRBV28 and TRBJ1-2; TRBD1 might be the D (5 bases). Trimming took 2 bases from V and 4 from J, leaving 14 bases between them. The germline gives CDR1 MDHEN, CDR2 SYDVKM. The CDR3 consists of 15 residues.

A word on this clone: A far larger clone is only one base removed, so a read error is likely. Other DNA sequences from this sample encode an identical CDR3 as well. The V gene is TRBV29-1, the J gene TRBJ2-5; D might be TRBD2 (6 bases). Trimming shortened V by 6 bases and J by 7 bases, and 18 bases separated the two germline ends. Looked up from germline, CDR1 is SQVTM and CDR2 is ANQGSEA. The CDR3 totals 13 residues. The CDR3 DNA reads TGCAGCGTCCCGACCGGGGGTGTTGGGACCCAGTACTTC. The encoded protein is CSVPTGGVGTQYF.

As concerns this clone: This may arise from a read error, as a much more abundant clone is one base away. Other nucleotide sequences in the sample specify the same CDR3. This chain uses TRBV2 with TRBJ2-7; D is unclear. The CDR3 covers 11 residues. The germline V gene encodes CDR1 SNHLY and CDR2 FYNNEI. V was pared by 5 bases and J by 4 bases, with 6 bases between. As DNA, the CDR3 is TGTGCCAGCAGTTTAACTTACGAGCAGTACTTC. It is translated as CASSLTYEQYF.

This chain uses TRBV5-6 with TRBJ2-7; no clear D gene. Germline assignment: CDR1 SGHDT and CDR2 YYEEEE. Trimming removed 0 bases at V and 2 bases at J, with 9 bases between. This CDR3 is built from 14 residues. CDR3 bases: TGTGCCAGCAGCTTGGTGAGCCTTACCTACGAGCAGTACTTC. It yields the protein CASSLVSLTYEQYF.

V and J are TRBV4-2 and TRBJ2-1, with unresolved D. The V gene's germline CDR1 is LGHNA and CDR2 YNFKEQ. V was clipped by 0 bases and J by 0 bases, with 6 bases between them. The CDR3 consists of 15 residues. The CDR3 DNA reads TGTGCCAGCAGCCAAGATAGGGACTCCTACAATGAGCAGTTCTTC. It translates to CASSQDRDSYNEQFF.

V and J are TRBV5-4 and TRBJ2-5, with TRBD2 matching over 7 bases. The CDR3 loop spans 14 amino acids. J was trimmed by 1 base and V by 4 bases; bases with no gene match: 4. CDR1 SGHNT and CDR2 YYREEE come from the germline V gene (reference sequence). The CDR3 nucleotides are TGTGCCAGCAGCGAGGGGACTATCCAAGAGACCCAGTACTTC. It is translated as CASSEGTIQETQYF.

On this clone itself: Given a far larger clone just one base away, this is likely a sequencing read error. Other DNA sequences in the sample encode the same CDR3. The rearrangement joins TRBV6-1 to TRBJ1-5, with D uncertain. CDR1 MNHNS and CDR2 SASEGT come from the germline V gene. This CDR3 comprises 13 residues. CDR3 loop: CASSEGVNQPQHF. The CDR3 region has the DNA TGTGCTAGCAGTGAAGGAGTAAATCAGCCCCAGCATTTT.

V and J are TRBV6-6 and TRBJ1-1, with D possibly matching TRBD1 (6 bases). V was shortened by 6 bases and J by 1 base, with 18 bases between the two germline ends. CDR3 length: 16 amino acids. Germline loops: CDR1 MNHNY, CDR2 SVGAGI (reference sequence). The CDR3 protein is CASSPPPTGANTEAFF. DNA for the CDR3: TGTGCCAGCAGCCCTCCCCCGACAGGAGCGAACACTGAAGCTTTCTTT.

The gene calls are TRBV6-6 and TRBJ2-1; D gene uncertain. The length of the CDR3 is 14 residues. V was shortened by 2 bases and J by 0 bases, with 5 bases between the two germline ends. The V gene's germline CDR1 is MNHNY and CDR2 SVGAGI (reference sequence). For the CDR3, the DNA is TGTGCCAGCAGTTACCTCAGCTCCTACAATGAGCAGTTCTTC. It yields the protein CASSYLSSYNEQFF.

V usage is TRBV7-3 and J usage is TRBJ2-2; perhaps TRBD1 as D (7 bases). The CDR3 is made up of 16 amino acids. Germline CDR1 and CDR2: SGHTA and FQGTGA. Trimming removed 5 bases at V and 4 bases at J, with 17 bases between. The CDR3 region is CASSRTGDSFTGELFF. CDR3 coding DNA: TGTGCCAGCAGCCGAACAGGGGACTCATTCACCGGGGAGCTGTTTTTT.

The chain employs TRBV2 and TRBJ1-2, with D perhaps matching TRBD1 (5 bases). This CDR3 is 14 amino acids long. V gave up 1 base and J gave up 6 bases, with 12 bases separating them. Germline CDR1 and CDR2: SNHLY and FYNNEI. This CDR3 reads CASSEGRDYDGYTF. CDR3 coding DNA: TGTGCCAGCAGTGAAGGCAGGGACTACGATGGCTACACCTTC.

The chain uses TRBV5-6 and TRBJ1-1; D unclear. Trimming took 2 bases from V and 0 from J, leaving 5 bases between them. The CDR3 is 13 residues long. Germline V gene data show CDR1 as SGHDT and CDR2 as YYEEEE. CDR3 protein: CASSLTLNTEAFF. The CDR3 region has the DNA TGTGCCAGCAGCTTAACATTGAACACTGAAGCTTTCTTT. The full variable domain, in which reference TRBV5-6 and TRBJ1-1 provide the parts outside the CDR3, is DAGVTQSPTHLIKTRGQQVTLRCSPKSGHDTVSWYQQALGQGPQFIFQYYEEEERQRGNFPDRFSGHQFPNYSSELNVNALLLGDSALYLCASSLTLNTEAFFGQGTRLTVV.

The sample holds one count of this clone. The chain joins TRBV6-1 to TRBJ2-7; D is undetermined. Deletions cut 1 base from V and 2 bases from J, with 15 bases between. This CDR3 has 16 amino acids. Germline assignment: CDR1 MNHNS and CDR2 SASEGT. This CDR3 reads CASSEEIGLVAYEQYF. The CDR3 bases are TGTGCCAGCAGTGAAGAGATCGGATTGGTGGCCTACGAGCAGTACTTC.

The chain carries TRBV5-1 and TRBJ1-2, with 8 bases matching TRBD1. J was trimmed by 4 bases and V by 4 bases; bases with no gene match: 6. This CDR3 is built from 14 residues. The V gene's germline CDR1 is SGHRS and CDR2 YFSETQ. In nucleotides, the CDR3 is TGCGCCAGCAGCCTGACAGGGGTATCCTATGGCTACACCTTC. Amino acid sequence: CASSLTGVSYGYTF.

The chain combines TRBV5-1 with TRBJ2-1; 11 bases align to TRBD2. CDR3 length: 14 amino acids. Unmatched junction bases numbered 3, after V lost 4 bases and J lost 6 bases. CDR1 and CDR2 (germline): SGHRS, YFSETQ. The CDR3 region has the DNA TGCGCCAGCAGCACCGGGACTAGCGGCAATGAGCAGTTCTTC. This encodes CASSTGTSGNEQFF.